This T cell receptor beta chain was observed in a study of Ad26.COV2.S vaccination and SARS-CoV-2 variants (dated by TCRdb to the early 2020s). In terms of the full investigation: Vaccine-arm donors were drawn from COV1001, a multicentre, randomized, double-blind, placebo-controlled phase I-IIa trial of Ad26.COV2.S in healthy adults. Investigators did not know the trial group allocation while performing experiments and assessing outcomes. The TCR-sequenced set comprised about 32 samples: some 20 Ad26.COV2.S vaccine recipients, 5 placebo recipients and 8 SARS-CoV-2 convalescent individuals. Ad26.COV2.S was administered intramuscularly at 5 x 10^10 or 1 x 10^11 viral particles, either as a single shot or as two shots given 56 days apart. Sequencing of the TCRbeta repertoire served to evaluate the specificity and breadth of SARS-CoV-2-reactive T cell receptors following Ad26.COV2.S vaccination. Trial participants were randomized into five groups of five: low-dose or high-dose Ad26.COV2.S given once or twice, or placebo on both occasions. The study at large found these results: Ad26.COV2.S recipients had higher spike-specific TCR breadth than placebo recipients (P = 0.0014). The study was not powered for comparison of responses between vaccine doses or regimens. Non-spike TCR breadth was comparable between vaccine and placebo recipients, consistent with the vaccine containing only spike. After vaccination, spike-specific CD8+ and CD4+ T cell responses were reported to show substantial breadth. The authors noted that total T cell responses may have been underestimated by the TCR breadth and depth analyses.

The treatment or condition tag for this specimen amounts to: 15 to 20 received Ad26.COV2.S at low or high dose, single or two shots; 5 received placebo; per-sample allocation not given. Repertoires of vaccine and placebo recipients were sequenced from samples taken on day 63 after the first injection. Cohort 1b enrolled around 24 adults aged 18-55 years at a single site in Boston, USA, between 29 July and 7 August 2020. Ad26.COV2.S was a replication-incompetent adenovirus type 26 vector that expressed a prefusion-stabilized SARS-CoV-2 spike protein derived from the original Wuhan strain. Reading from cysteine to phenylalanine, the CDR3 counts 14 amino acids. The DNA shown is the 42-base CDR3, in frame from base 1. Deletion took 2 bases off V and 3 bases off J, with a span of 8 bases between the germline ends. CDR1 LGHDT and CDR2 YNNKEL are derived from the germline V gene (reference sequence). The immunoSEQ Assay was used to sequence TCRbeta CDR3 regions. After extraction, genomic DNA underwent amplification by bias-controlled multiplex PCR, followed by high-throughput sequencing. The authors' analysis ran thus. Collapsing and filtering of sequences were performed to quantify the absolute abundance of each unique TCRbeta CDR3 region. T cell fraction was estimated by normalization of TCRbeta template counts to usable DNA, with usable DNA being measured through amplification of reference genes present in all nucleated cells. Repertoire TCRs were annotated as SARS-CoV-2-specific when V gene, CDR3 amino acid sequence and J gene were exactly matched to a known reactive TCR set. The reference SARS-CoV-2 TCR set came from MIRA and was filtered for enrichment in COVID-19-positive ImmuneCODE repertoires, removing public or cross-reactive TCRs. Drawing on the MIRA antigens, annotated TCRs were analysed further at the level of specific ORF or position within ORF. Breadth was defined as annotated unique rearrangements over total unique productive rearrangements; depth was the summed frequency of those rearrangements. Group comparisons of TCR breadth used two-sided Wilcoxon rank-sum tests. TCRdb limited this immuneACCESS table to in-frame rearrangements with V and J called. A share of clones is missing; checked studies link under half to unresolved V genes, and the rest is unexplained. That table gives V, J and clone size, and the DNA gave D and trimming. This sample gives about 350,000 clones in total; around 89% of them show up just once. Under 6% of the sample rests with the top ten.

On this clone itself: The antigen it binds to is not known. Base qualities are not at hand, and no much larger clone is one base apart.

In this chain, TRBV3-1 (or the pseudogene TRBV3-2) is recombined with TRBJ1-5, and possibly TRBD1, on 6 matching bases. Specimen: peripheral blood, collected in a trial of Ad26.COV2.S vaccine versus placebo. This TCR was recovered from a person aged 18-65 years who received the Ad26.COV2.S COVID-19 vaccine or a placebo. The CDR3 reads as follows: CASSQRGTNQPQHF. In nucleotide form, the sequence is TGTGCCAGCAGCCAAAGGGGGACCAATCAGCCCCAGCATTTT.